The 13 T cell receptor beta chains given below trace back to one sample, sequenced in a study of cytomegalovirus exposure and HLA in healthy donors. Amplification used 60 Vbeta primers and 13 Jbeta primers. Assay used: immunoSEQ multiplex PCR; TCRdb lists only in-frame clones, some missing. This sample has roughly 160,000 clones, with approximately 81% found just once. Source material: PBMCs. The source is a boy between 2 and 10 years old in good health and CMV-seronegative.

The V gene is TRBV6-1, the J gene TRBJ1-1; no firm D call. V lost 4 bases and J 0 bases, leaving 12 bases between the germline ends. Germline V lookup: CDR1 MNHNS, CDR2 SASEGT. This CDR3 comprises 15 residues. CDR3 sequence (DNA): TGTGCCAGCAGTGCTAAAAACCCGCTGAACACTGAAGCTTTCTTT. Encoded protein: CASSAKNPLNTEAFF.

The chain recombines TRBV28 with TRBJ2-5; D remains ambiguous. CDR3 length: 16 amino acids. Per germline, CDR1 MDHEN and CDR2 SYDVKM. V was trimmed by 4 bases and J by 5 bases, leaving 20 bases between them. The CDR3 DNA reads as TGTGCCAGCAGTTCCATAGAGATTCGAGGTCCGGAGACCCAGTACTTC. The encoded protein is CASSSIEIRGPETQYF.

The CDR3 loop reads CSVGSSLLNEQFF. CDR3 in DNA: TGCAGCGTTGGTAGTAGCTTGCTGAATGAGCAGTTCTTC. The chain employs TRBV29-1 and TRBJ2-1, with D unclear. V was clipped by 4 bases and J by 7 bases, with 14 bases between them. The CDR3 is 13 amino acids. Germline assignment: CDR1 SQVTM and CDR2 ANQGSEA.

The chain joins TRBV29-1 to TRBJ2-7; 7 bases match TRBD1. The CDR3 runs to 13 residues. V trimming: 6 bases; J trimming: 0 bases; junction bases outside the gene matches: 5. CDR1 and CDR2 from the germline V gene are SQVTM and ANQGSEA. CDR3 nucleotides: TGCAGCGTCATGGACAGGACCTCCTACGAGCAGTACGTC. This codes for CSVMDRTSYEQYV.

This chain links TRBV6-1 with TRBJ1-4, with no clear D. Trimming shortened V by 5 bases and J by 0 bases, and 10 bases separated the two germline ends. The CDR3 spans 15 residues. CDR1 is MNHNS, CDR2 SASEGT, per germline. CDR3 in amino acids: CASSLYFATNEKLFF. CDR3 DNA sequence: TGTGCCAGCAGTCTTTATTTTGCAACTAATGAAAAACTGTTTTTT.

The J gene is TRBJ2-7, the V gene TRBV9; 7 bases map to TRBD1. This CDR3 has 17 residues. CDR1 and CDR2 from the germline V gene are SGDLS and YYNGEE. With 0 bases clipped from V and 4 bases from J, the junction kept 13 bases outside the gene matches. The CDR3 coding sequence is TGTGCCAGCAGCGTAGCTCGTGAAACAGGGGTCGGGTACGAGCAGTACTTC. This sequence encodes CASSVARETGVGYEQYF.

The genes are TRBV9 and TRBJ2-7, with TRBD1 identical over 7 bases. The CDR3 extends over 19 amino acids. Trimming at V came to 3 bases and at J to 2 bases, leaving 20 bases not matched to a gene. CDR1 and CDR2 from the germline V gene are SGDLS and YYNGEE. CDR3 region: CASSATGQYTGKNAYEQYF. The CDR3 bases are TGTGCCAGCAGCGCGACGGGACAGTATACCGGGAAGAATGCCTACGAGCAGTACTTC.

This chain links TRBV19 with TRBJ2-5, with TRBD1 matching 7 bases. This CDR3 has 14 residues. From germline, CDR1 is LNHDA and CDR2 SQIVND (reference sequence). The junction had 4 bases not matched to a gene; V was cut back by 4 bases and J by 2 bases. The CDR3 DNA reads TGTGCCAGTAGTAGCCACAGGGGTCAAGAGACCCAGTACTTC. Translated, it gives CASSSHRGQETQYF.

The chain is built from TRBV5-4 and TRBJ2-7; no clear D. The germline CDR1 and CDR2 sequences are SGHNT and YYREEE (reference sequence). V was trimmed by 0 bases and J by 0 bases, leaving 7 bases between them. The CDR3 contains 14 residues. This CDR3 reads CASSLERSSYEQYF. The CDR3 DNA follows: TGTGCCAGCAGCTTGGAAAGGAGCTCCTACGAGCAGTACTTC.

This clone came up once. The V and J genes are TRBV5-1 and TRBJ2-1; D might be TRBD2 (6 bases). Trimming left V 5 bases short and J 2 bases short, with 20 bases between. Germline loops: CDR1 SGHRS, CDR2 YFSETQ. The CDR3 runs 17 residues. CDR3 sequence reads: CASSSSQGGNTYNEQFF. For the CDR3, the DNA is TGCGCCAGCAGTTCAAGCCAAGGAGGGAACACCTACAATGAGCAGTTCTTC.

V is TRBV4-1 and J is TRBJ1-1, with TRBD1 matching 7 bases. This CDR3 spans 15 amino acids. With 4 bases clipped from V and 0 bases from J, the junction kept 5 bases outside the gene matches. Germline CDR1 reads MGHRA; CDR2 reads YSYEKL. This CDR3 is CASSLGQLMNTEAFF. In DNA form, the CDR3 reads TGCGCCAGCAGCCTGGGACAGCTCATGAACACTGAAGCTTTCTTT.

CDR3 DNA: TGTGCCAGCAGCGTAGGACAGGGGGCCCACGAGCAGTACTTC. It codes for CASSVGQGAHEQYF. The genes are TRBV9 and TRBJ2-5; 10 bases match TRBD1. The J call may be mistaken, given a closer DNA end match to TRBJ2-7. CDR3 length: 14 amino acids. Germline loops: CDR1 SGDLS, CDR2 YYNGEE.

The chain links TRBV28 to TRBJ2-4; the match to TRBD1 covers 7 bases. Germline V gives CDR1 MDHEN, CDR2 SYDVKM. The CDR3 has 15 residues. V shed 5 bases, J shed 0 bases, and the junction held 4 bases outside the gene matches. CDR3 nucleotide sequence: TGTGCCAGCAGTGGAAGGGGGCTAGCCAAAAACATTCAGTACTTC. Protein: CASSGRGLAKNIQYF.